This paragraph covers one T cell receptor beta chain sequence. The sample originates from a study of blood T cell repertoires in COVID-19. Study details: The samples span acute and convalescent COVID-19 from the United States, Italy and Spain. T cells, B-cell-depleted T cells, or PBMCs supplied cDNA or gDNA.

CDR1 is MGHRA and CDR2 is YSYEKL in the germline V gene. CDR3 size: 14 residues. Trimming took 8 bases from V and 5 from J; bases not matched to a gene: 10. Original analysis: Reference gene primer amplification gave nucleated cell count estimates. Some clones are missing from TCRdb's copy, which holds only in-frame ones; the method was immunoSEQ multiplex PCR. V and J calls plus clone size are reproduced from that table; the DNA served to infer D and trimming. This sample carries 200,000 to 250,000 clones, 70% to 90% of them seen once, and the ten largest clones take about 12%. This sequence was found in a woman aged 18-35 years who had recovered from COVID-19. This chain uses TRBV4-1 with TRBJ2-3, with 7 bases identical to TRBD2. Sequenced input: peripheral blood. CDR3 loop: CASCYRDYRDTQYF. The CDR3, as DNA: TGCGCCAGCTGCTACCGGGACTACCGAGATACGCAGTATTTT.